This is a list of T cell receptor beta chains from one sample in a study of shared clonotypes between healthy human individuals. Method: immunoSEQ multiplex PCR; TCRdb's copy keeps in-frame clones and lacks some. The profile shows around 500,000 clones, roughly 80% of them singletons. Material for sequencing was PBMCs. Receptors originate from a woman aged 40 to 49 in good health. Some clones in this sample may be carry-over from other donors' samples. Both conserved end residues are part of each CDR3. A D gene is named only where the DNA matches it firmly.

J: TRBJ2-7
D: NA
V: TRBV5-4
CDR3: CASTRAGSTPYEQYF
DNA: TGTGCCAGCACCCGGGCGGGCTCAACCCCCTACGAGCAGTACTTC

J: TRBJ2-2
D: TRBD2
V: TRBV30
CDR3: CAWRAAGDPNTGELFF
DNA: TGTGCCTGGAGAGCCGCGGGGGACCCGAACACCGGGGAGCTGTTTTTT

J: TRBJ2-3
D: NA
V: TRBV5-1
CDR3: CASSLGVARGADTQYF
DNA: TGCGCCAGCAGCTTGGGCGTAGCTAGAGGCGCAGATACGCAGTATTTT

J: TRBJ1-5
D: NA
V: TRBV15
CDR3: CATSRRLDSGNQPQHF
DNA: TGTGCCACCAGCAGACGGTTGGACAGTGGCAATCAGCCCCAGCATTTT

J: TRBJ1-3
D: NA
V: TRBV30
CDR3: CAWSVRGAGNTIYF
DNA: TGTGCCTGGAGTGTACGAGGCGCTGGAAACACCATATATTTT

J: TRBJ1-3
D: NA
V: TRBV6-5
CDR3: CASSTGNTIYF
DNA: TGTGCCAGCAGTACAGGAAACACCATATATTTT

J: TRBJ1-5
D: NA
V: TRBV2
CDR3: CASSEEHNQPQHF
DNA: TGTGCCAGCAGTGAAGAGCACAATCAGCCCCAGCATTTT

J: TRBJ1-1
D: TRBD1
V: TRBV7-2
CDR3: CASSLRQGNTEAFF
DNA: TGTGCCAGCAGCCTGAGACAGGGGAACACTGAAGCTTTCTTT

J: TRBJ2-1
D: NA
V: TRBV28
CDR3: CASSLWDSQDNEQFF
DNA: TGTGCCAGCAGTTTATGGGACAGCCAAGACAATGAGCAGTTCTTC

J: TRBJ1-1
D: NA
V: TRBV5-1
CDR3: CASSLVGIRTEAFF
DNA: TGCGCCAGCAGCTTGGTAGGGATACGTACTGAAGCTTTCTTT

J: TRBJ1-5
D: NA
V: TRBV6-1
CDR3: CASIFDPGNQPQHF
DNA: TGTGCCAGCATCTTTGACCCTGGGAATCAGCCCCAGCATTTT

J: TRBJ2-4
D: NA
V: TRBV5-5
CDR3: CASSLAGIGNIQYF
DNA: TGTGCCAGCAGCTTGGCCGGAATCGGGAACATTCAGTACTTC

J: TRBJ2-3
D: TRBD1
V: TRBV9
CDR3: CASSPRQGGTDTQYF
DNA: TGTGCCAGCAGCCCCCGACAGGGCGGCACAGATACGCAGTATTTT